This T cell receptor (beta chain) was captured in a study of molecular identifiers for immune sequencing clone quantification. This clonotype showed up just a few times. Each CDR3 protein gets one entry after TCRdb re-called the PCR reads with MiXCR. The table records about 640,000 distinct CDR3 sequences, 20% of them present only once. Naive CD8 T cells underwent sorting with the CD8+CD4-CCR7+CD45RA+ definition. The germline CDR1 and CDR2 sequences are LGHNA and YSLEER. This CDR3 spans 14 amino acids. V was clipped by 1 base and J by 7 bases, with 10 bases between them. This receptor was obtained from a human donor in good health. Some libraries in this study had Jurkat cell RNA spiked in. The sample comprised naive CD8+ T cells from blood, with Jurkat cell RNA spiked in. Subset in this sample: FACS-sorted CD8+CD4-CCR7+CD45RA+ naive T cells. This sequence joins TRBV4-3 and TRBJ2-2; D is unresolved. CDR3 sequence (DNA): TGCGCCAGCAGCCAAGGAGTCATGGTCGGGGAGCTGTTTTTT. Its translation is CASSQGVMVGELFF.